This T cell receptor (beta chain) derives from a study of blood T cell repertoires in COVID-19. At the level of the study: The cDNA or gDNA used as material had been derived from T cells, B-cell-depleted T cells, or PBMCs.

The CDR3 spans 16 residues. V shed 4 bases, J shed 3 bases, and the junction held 7 bases outside the gene matches. CDR1 and CDR2 from the germline V gene are SGHNT and YYREEE (reference sequence). Assay used: immunoSEQ multiplex PCR; TCRdb lists only in-frame clones, some missing. The top ten clones hold 3% to 3.5% of a sample with more than 15,000 clones, 88% of them seen once. This chain connects TRBV5-4 to TRBJ1-3, with 10 bases fitting TRBD1. The specimen was peripheral blood. The sequence derives from a human donor in a cohort sampled during active COVID-19. DNA of the CDR3: TGTGCCAGCAGCCCCCGACAGGGGGCGGGTGGAAACACCATATATTTT. Translation: CASSPRQGAGGNTIYF.